The 24 T cell receptor beta chains presented below share a single source sample, sequenced in a study of cytomegalovirus exposure and HLA in healthy donors. Clones were sequenced by immunoSEQ multiplex PCR, and TCRdb holds only the in-frame ones, with some missing. The top ten hold approximately 0.34% of the sample, which has around 240,000 clones, 90% seen once. The sequencing input was PBMCs. The receptors here all came from a woman aged 18-29 years in good health and CMV-seronegative.

The chain is built from TRBV28 and TRBJ2-7; the D is unclear. Germline CDR1 MDHEN, CDR2 SYDVKM. The V gene lost 6 bases and the J gene lost 4 bases, with 13 bases spanning the gap. This CDR3 spans 13 amino acids. The chain's CDR3 is CASSLRHRYEQYF. The DNA for the CDR3 is TGTGCCAGCAGCCTGCGACATCGATACGAGCAGTACTTC.

This chain links TRBV5-1 with TRBJ2-3, with D unclear. Deletions cut 1 base from V and 0 bases from J, with 12 bases between. Per germline, CDR1 SGHRS and CDR2 YFSETQ. This CDR3 has 16 amino acids. The CDR3, as DNA: TGCGCCAGCAGCTTGTCACTTACCGCTAGCACAGATACGCAGTATTTT. It translates to CASSLSLTASTDTQYF.

The chain couples TRBV19 to TRBJ2-2; unclear D gene. The CDR3 loop spans 14 amino acids. The V gene's germline CDR1 is LNHDA and CDR2 SQIVND (reference sequence). V dropped 5 bases and J dropped 4 bases, with 11 bases sitting between them. The CDR3 region is CASSEESRTGELFF. The CDR3 DNA is TGTGCCAGTAGTGAGGAGTCCCGCACCGGGGAGCTGTTTTTT.

J is TRBJ2-1 and V is TRBV25-1; 14 nucleotides align to TRBD2. The CDR3 runs 16 residues. The ends lost 4 bases at V and 10 bases at J; junction bases unmatched: 9. CDR1 and CDR2 (germline): MGHDK, SYGVNS. The CDR3 sequence is CASSAKGLAGAYEQFF. The CDR3 DNA sequence: TGTGCCAGCAGTGCCAAGGGACTAGCGGGGGCATACGAGCAGTTCTTC. Looking up the rest from reference TRBV25-1 and TRBJ2-1 gives the full variable domain: EADIYQTPRYLVIGTGKKITLECSQTMGHDKMYWYQQDPGMELHLIHYSYGVNSTEKGDLSSESTVSRIRTEHFPLTLESARPSHTSQYLCASSAKGLAGAYEQFFGPGTRLTVL.

The gene calls are TRBV18 and TRBJ2-3; possible D gene TRBD1, 7 bases. There are 16 residues in the CDR3. The V gene lost 6 bases and the J gene lost 1 base, with 17 bases spanning the gap. Germline CDR1 is KGHSH and CDR2 is LQKENI. CDR3 region: CASSSTGGGRTDTQYF. CDR3 coding DNA: TGTGCCAGCTCGAGCACCGGAGGGGGCCGCACAGATACGCAGTATTTT. Full variable domain (missing parts from reference TRBV18 and TRBJ2-3): NAGVMQNPRHLVRRRGQEARLRCSPMKGHSHVYWYRQLPEEGLKFMVYLQKENIIDESGMPKERFSAEFPKEGPSILRIQQVVRGDSAAYFCASSSTGGGRTDTQYFGPGTRLTVL.

This chain connects TRBV5-1 to TRBJ2-5, with 14 bases fitting TRBD2. CDR3 length equals 23 residues. The trim removed 0 bases at V and 3 bases at J, leaving 22 bases unmatched. CDR1 is SGHRS, CDR2 YFSETQ, per germline. The CDR3, as DNA: TGCGCCAGCAGCTTGGCCTTGTCCCCTAAGACTAGCGGGGGGGCAGGAGGTAAAGAGACCCAGTACTTC. It is translated as CASSLALSPKTSGGAGGKETQYF.

The rearrangement uses TRBV29-1 and TRBJ1-2; D is possibly TRBD1 (5 bases). Trimming removed 8 bases at V and 2 bases at J, with 21 bases between. This CDR3 contains 15 residues. Germline loops: CDR1 SQVTM, CDR2 ANQGSEA. CDR3 protein: CSPQDHRGGNYGYTF. The CDR3 bases are TGCAGCCCACAAGACCATCGGGGGGGAAACTATGGCTACACCTTC. Full variable domain (outside the CDR3, taken from reference TRBV29-1 and TRBJ1-2): SAVISQKPSRDICQRGTSLTIQCQVDSQVTMMFWYRQQPGQSLTLIATANQGSEATYESGFVIDKFPISRPNLTFSTLTVSNMSPEDSSIYLCSPQDHRGGNYGYTFGSGTRLTVV.

The chain recombines TRBV7-3 with TRBJ1-5; D is unresolved. V was trimmed by 0 bases and J by 7 bases, leaving 13 bases between them. CDR1 is SGHTA and CDR2 is FQGTGA in the germline V gene. The CDR3 sequence is 15 residues long. Written as DNA, the CDR3 is TGTGCCAGCAGCTTAACGGTACCGAGGCAGCAGCCCCAGCATTTT. Residues: CASSLTVPRQQPQHF.

This chain joins TRBV2 and TRBJ2-5, with D possibly matching TRBD2 (5 bases). Trimming took off 4 bases at V and 4 bases at J, with 10 bases between the two ends. This CDR3 has 13 residues. CDR1 SNHLY and CDR2 FYNNEI come from the germline V gene. The DNA for the CDR3 is TGTGCCAGCAGTGGGGAGTTGCGAGAGACCCAGTACTTC. Amino acids: CASSGELRETQYF.

This clone has more than one count but fewer than ten. The genes are TRBV6-6 and TRBJ2-7, with D tentatively TRBD2 (5 bases). V lost 6 bases, J lost 0 bases, and 15 bases lay in between. Germline values: CDR1 MNHNY, CDR2 SVGAGI (reference sequence). CDR3 size: 15 residues. The CDR3 reads CASSLAPLSSYEQYV. The DNA of the CDR3 is TGTGCCAGCAGCTTAGCGCCGCTAAGCTCCTACGAGCAGTACGTC.

This chain joins TRBV6-5 and TRBJ2-1; 14 nucleotides agree with TRBD2. J was trimmed by 10 bases and V by 4 bases; bases with no gene match: 9. The CDR3 spans 16 residues. CDR1 is MNHEY, CDR2 SVGAGI, per germline. The CDR3 DNA reads TGTGCCAGCAGTTTTTCGACTAGCGGGGGGGCATACGAGCAGTTCTTC. It encodes CASSFSTSGGAYEQFF.

This clone was counted once. This sample also contains other DNA sequences that code for the same CDR3. The chain carries TRBV9 and TRBJ2-5, with 8 nucleotides matching TRBD2. This CDR3 has 14 residues. Germline V gene sequence: CDR1 SGDLS, CDR2 YYNGEE. Unmatched junction bases numbered 3, after V lost 0 bases and J lost 5 bases. The CDR3 nucleotides read TGTGCCAGCAGCGTAGCGGGGGGGCCCGAGACCCAGTACTTC. Its translation: CASSVAGGPETQYF.

A word on this clone: Additional DNA sequences in this sample encode the identical CDR3. The genes are TRBV9 and TRBJ1-3; a possible D gene is TRBD1 (6 bases). The CDR3 is made up of 15 amino acids. The germline V and J ends were trimmed by 0 bases and 0 bases, with 7 bases remaining between them. Per the germline V gene, CDR1 is SGDLS and CDR2 is YYNGEE. CDR3 nucleotide sequence: TGTGCCAGCAGCGTAGGGGGGCTCTCTGGAAACACCATATATTTT. Its protein product is CASSVGGLSGNTIYF.

The genes are TRBV7-9 and TRBJ1-4; weak D call: TRBD1 (6 bases). Trimming cost V 5 bases and J 8 bases, with 18 bases left between them. The CDR3 is 15 residues long. Germline CDR1 and CDR2: SEHNR and FQNEAQ (reference sequence). In DNA, the CDR3 is TGTGCCAGCAGCCCTGGACAGAGAGGTGGAGAAAAACTGTTTTTT. Protein product: CASSPGQRGGEKLFF.

This clone was recorded once. The J gene is TRBJ1-2, the V gene TRBV7-6; a weak D match, TRBD1 (5 bases). The CDR3 spans 13 residues. Trimming removed 5 bases from V and 7 bases from J, with 14 bases in between. Germline assignment: CDR1 SGHVS and CDR2 FNYEAQ. The CDR3 loop is CASSQQDSSGYTF. The CDR3 DNA reads as TGTGCCAGCAGCCAGCAAGACAGTTCTGGCTACACCTTC.

V is TRBV6-1 and J is TRBJ2-7; D is perhaps TRBD2 (5 bases). V lost 9 bases to trimming and J lost 2 bases, with 14 bases between them. The CDR3 loop spans 13 amino acids. Germline lookup yields CDR1 MNHNS and CDR2 SASEGT. CDR3 protein: CARDSACPYEQYV. The CDR3 DNA reads as TGTGCCAGGGATAGCGCGTGTCCCTACGAGCAGTACGTC.

This rearrangement joins TRBV28 to TRBJ1-2, with 8 positions matching TRBD1. The CDR3 totals 14 residues. Germline V lookup: CDR1 MDHEN, CDR2 SYDVKM. Trimming took 6 bases from V and 4 from J; bases not matched to a gene: 7. Here the CDR3 reads CASRTGTGTYGYTF. DNA of the CDR3: TGTGCCAGCAGAACCGGGACAGGCACCTATGGCTACACCTTC.

This chain links TRBV7-3 with TRBJ2-3; TRBD1 agrees at 10 bases. The CDR3 is 16 amino acids. Trimming took 4 bases from V and 1 from J; bases not matched to a gene: 5. Germline V gene sequence: CDR1 SGHTA, CDR2 FQGTGA. The CDR3 DNA reads as TGTGCCAGCAGCTACCGGACAGGGGGTGGCACAGATACGCAGTATTTT. Its protein product is CASSYRTGGGTDTQYF.

For the CDR3, the DNA is TGTGCCAGCAGCTCCAGGGCGGATGAGCAGTTCTTC. It translates to CASSSRADEQFF. The chain links TRBV7-9 to TRBJ2-1, with D possibly matching TRBD1 (5 bases). CDR3 length: 12 amino acids. V was trimmed by 4 bases and J by 8 bases, leaving 9 bases between them. Germline-derived CDR1 and CDR2 are SEHNR and FQNEAQ (reference sequence).

The V and J genes are TRBV11-1 and TRBJ2-1; 11 nucleotides line up with TRBD2. Germline lookup yields CDR1 SGHAT and CDR2 FQDESV (reference sequence). V dropped 4 bases and J dropped 4; count of bases not matched to a gene: 6. This CDR3 region has 16 residues. Here the CDR3 DNA reads TGTGCCAGCAGCTCGAACCTAGCGGGGGGTTACAATGAGCAGTTCTTC. It translates to CASSSNLAGGYNEQFF.

This clone was detected a few times. This chain uses TRBV2 with TRBJ1-2, with D possibly TRBD1 on 5 matching bases. Looked up from germline, CDR1 is SNHLY and CDR2 is FYNNEI. CDR3 length: 12 residues. V was shortened by 4 bases and J by 8 bases, with 11 bases between the two germline ends. The CDR3 loop is CASSGRGKGYTF. The CDR3 coding sequence is TGTGCCAGCAGTGGTCGGGGGAAGGGCTACACCTTC.

The rearrangement joins TRBV4-3 to TRBJ2-1; 8 bases fit TRBD1. In germline, CDR1 is LGHNA, CDR2 YSLEER. V lost 1 base, J lost 4 bases, and 9 bases stayed unmatched. The CDR3 contains 17 residues. The CDR3 coding sequence is TGCGCCAGCAGCCAAGGCCCAGGACAGGGCCAATACAATGAGCAGTTCTTC. This gives the protein CASSQGPGQGQYNEQFF.

V gene TRBV28 combines with J gene TRBJ2-3, with a possible D match to TRBD2 (5 bases). Germline V gene data show CDR1 as MDHEN and CDR2 as SYDVKM. CDR3 length equals 14 residues. V dropped 10 bases and J dropped 2 bases, with 16 bases sitting between them. CDR3 protein: CATRSGQFTDTQYF. The CDR3 coding sequence is TGTGCCACTCGGAGCGGCCAGTTCACAGATACGCAGTATTTT.

The chain is built from TRBV11-2 and TRBJ2-1, with D possibly matching TRBD2 (7 bases). Germline CDR1 reads SGHAT; CDR2 reads FQNNGV. The CDR3 sequence is 14 residues long. Trimming took off 5 bases at V and 7 bases at J, with 15 bases between the two ends. The chain's CDR3 is CASSARGGRNEQFF. Written as DNA, the CDR3 is TGTGCCAGCAGCGCAAGGGGGGGCCGGAATGAGCAGTTCTTC.